What follows are 2 T cell receptor beta chains derived from one specimen sequenced in a study of cytomegalovirus exposure and HLA in healthy donors. Using immunoSEQ multiplex PCR, the repertoire was profiled, and TCRdb retains in-frame clones only, with some absent. The data contain about 240,000 clones, around 87% of them singletons. Input material: PBMCs. These receptors all come from a woman aged 30 to 39 in good health and CMV-seropositive.

V gene TRBV11-3 combines with J gene TRBJ2-7; D perhaps matches TRBD1 (6 bases). Trimming left V 0 bases short and J 4 bases short, with 13 bases between. The CDR3 sequence is 15 residues long. Looked up from germline, CDR1 is SGHNT and CDR2 is YENEEA. The CDR3 loop reads CASSLESQGSYEQYF. The CDR3 coding sequence is TGTGCCAGCAGCTTAGAGAGCCAGGGGTCTTACGAGCAGTACTTC.

The J gene is TRBJ2-3, the V gene TRBV10-3; the D gene is possibly TRBD1 (5 bases). Germline V CDR1 and CDR2: ENHRY, SYGVKD. This CDR3 region has 15 residues. V was shortened by 6 bases and J by 0 bases, with 13 bases between the two germline ends. Here the CDR3 DNA reads TGTGCCATCAGCGTAGAGGACACAAGCACAGATACGCAGTATTTT. The encoded protein is CAISVEDTSTDTQYF.